This is a list of T cell receptor beta chains from one sample in a study of siplizumab effects on memory and regulatory T cells. Produced via immunoSEQ multiplex PCR; TCRdb's table is partial and in-frame only. This sample has about 64,000 clones, with roughly 96% found just once. The sequenced sample was naive CD8+ T cells sorted from blood. These receptors came from a human donor in good health. CDR3s include the opening cysteine and the closing phenylalanine or tryptophan. D genes are given only for firm matches. Part of the rows lack a size; the others show once, few, many or a class for expanded clones.

clone_size: once
v_call: TRBV9
d_call: -
cdr3_length: 15
j_call: TRBJ2-1
cdr3_nt: TGTGCCAGCAGCTCTGGCGGGGATCCCTACAATGAGCAGTTCTTC
cdr3_aa: CASSSGGDPYNEQFF

clone_size: -
v_call: TRBV23-1
d_call: -
cdr3_length: 18
j_call: TRBJ1-4
cdr3_nt: TGCGCCAGCACCTCAAGGTCTCAAGCCCCGTCAACTAATGAAAAACTGTTTTTT
cdr3_aa: CASTSRSQAPSTNEKLFF

clone_size: -
v_call: TRBV6-5
d_call: -
cdr3_length: 15
j_call: TRBJ2-7
cdr3_nt: TGTGCCAGCAGTCCCCCTCCGGGGGGCTTCTACGAGCAGTACTTC
cdr3_aa: CASSPPPGGFYEQYF

clone_size: -
v_call: TRBV29-1
d_call: TRBD1
cdr3_length: 16
j_call: TRBJ2-3
cdr3_nt: TGCAGCGTCCCAAAGGGACAGGGGAGGGGTACAGATACGCAGTATTTT
cdr3_aa: CSVPKGQGRGTDTQYF

clone_size: -
v_call: TRBV19
d_call: TRBD2
cdr3_length: 15
j_call: TRBJ2-7
cdr3_nt: TGTGCCAGTAGTCGGGATGGTAGCGGGCTATACGAGCAGTACTTC
cdr3_aa: CASSRDGSGLYEQYF

clone_size: -
v_call: TRBV27
d_call: -
cdr3_length: 13
j_call: TRBJ2-7
cdr3_nt: TGTGCCAGCAGGCCCGGGACAAGTTACGAGCAGTACTTC
cdr3_aa: CASRPGTSYEQYF

clone_size: -
v_call: TRBV19
d_call: -
cdr3_length: 14
j_call: TRBJ2-7
cdr3_nt: TGTGCCAGTAGTACCTGGGGGGGGCAGGACGAGCAGTACTTC
cdr3_aa: CASSTWGGQDEQYF

clone_size: once
v_call: TRBV7-8
d_call: TRBD2
cdr3_length: 16
j_call: TRBJ2-3
cdr3_nt: TGTGCCAGCAGCTTCGCAGCGGGGGGGCATCAAGATACGCAGTATTTT
cdr3_aa: CASSFAAGGHQDTQYF

clone_size: -
v_call: TRBV27
d_call: -
cdr3_length: 12
j_call: TRBJ1-2
cdr3_nt: TGTGCCAGCAGCCCGGGACAAGGTGGCTACACCTTC
cdr3_aa: CASSPGQGGYTF

clone_size: -
v_call: TRBV28
d_call: -
cdr3_length: 14
j_call: TRBJ1-1
cdr3_nt: TGTGCCAGCAGTTCAGTGGAGGGCACCACTGAAGCTTTCTTT
cdr3_aa: CASSSVEGTTEAFF

clone_size: once
v_call: TRBV29-1
d_call: TRBD2
cdr3_length: 15
j_call: TRBJ2-5
cdr3_nt: TGCAGCGCGGGACTAGCGGGGGGTCTCCAAGAGACCCAGTACTTC
cdr3_aa: CSAGLAGGLQETQYF

clone_size: -
v_call: TRBV10-3
d_call: TRBD2
cdr3_length: 19
j_call: TRBJ2-5
cdr3_nt: TGTGCCATCAGTGAGTTACCGGGACTAGCGGGGGGGAACGGAGAGACCCAGTACTTC
cdr3_aa: CAISELPGLAGGNGETQYF

clone_size: -
v_call: TRBV13
d_call: TRBD2
cdr3_length: 14
j_call: TRBJ2-4
cdr3_nt: TGTGCCAGCAGCTCGCGGGGGTACAAAAACATTCAGTACTTC
cdr3_aa: CASSSRGYKNIQYF

clone_size: -
v_call: TRBV5-1
d_call: TRBD1
cdr3_length: 14
j_call: TRBJ2-7
cdr3_nt: TGCGCCAGCAGCACCGGGACAGGGACCTACGAGCAGTACTTC
cdr3_aa: CASSTGTGTYEQYF

clone_size: -
v_call: TRBV4-3
d_call: -
cdr3_length: 19
j_call: TRBJ2-7
cdr3_nt: TGCGCCAGCAGCCAAGTATTTCCTAGCCCCCGGGGGAACTCCTACGAGCAGTACTTC
cdr3_aa: CASSQVFPSPRGNSYEQYF

clone_size: -
v_call: TRBV5-6
d_call: TRBD1
cdr3_length: 16
j_call: TRBJ2-7
cdr3_nt: TGTGCCAGCAGCTCGACCAGGGGGTTGAGCTCCTACGAGCAGTACTTC
cdr3_aa: CASSSTRGLSSYEQYF

clone_size: -
v_call: TRBV14
d_call: TRBD1
cdr3_length: 15
j_call: TRBJ2-7
cdr3_nt: TGTGCCAGCAGCAGGGGACTACAGGGGGCATGGGAGCAGTACTTC
cdr3_aa: CASSRGLQGAWEQYF

clone_size: -
v_call: TRBV27
d_call: TRBD1
cdr3_length: 12
j_call: TRBJ2-7
cdr3_nt: TGTGCCAGCAGCGGACAGGGCTACGAGCAGTACTTC
cdr3_aa: CASSGQGYEQYF

clone_size: -
v_call: TRBV7-9
d_call: TRBD1
cdr3_length: 15
j_call: TRBJ1-2
cdr3_nt: TGTGCCAGCAGCTTATCGGGGACAGATTACTATGGCTACACCTTC
cdr3_aa: CASSLSGTDYYGYTF

clone_size: -
v_call: TRBV13
d_call: -
cdr3_length: 14
j_call: TRBJ1-1
cdr3_nt: TGTGCCAGCTGGTACGGGACACAGAACACTGAAGCTTTCTTT
cdr3_aa: CASWYGTQNTEAFF

clone_size: -
v_call: TRBV5-1
d_call: -
cdr3_length: 14
j_call: TRBJ2-7
cdr3_nt: TGCGCCAGCAGCGAAATACCGAGCTCCTACGAGCAGTACTTC
cdr3_aa: CASSEIPSSYEQYF

clone_size: -
v_call: TRBV5-1
d_call: -
cdr3_length: 12
j_call: TRBJ1-1
cdr3_nt: TGCGCCAGTGTGCCTCGGAATCCTGAAGCTTTCTTT
cdr3_aa: CASVPRNPEAFF

clone_size: -
v_call: TRBV9
d_call: TRBD2
cdr3_length: 17
j_call: TRBJ2-3
cdr3_nt: TGTGCCAGCAGCCACCGGAACGGCGGGGGGGCCTCAGGTACGCAGTATTTT
cdr3_aa: CASSHRNGGGASGTQYF

clone_size: -
v_call: TRBV2
d_call: TRBD1
cdr3_length: 13
j_call: TRBJ2-7
cdr3_nt: TGTGCCAGCAGTTTGACAGGGGCCTACGAGCAGTACTTC
cdr3_aa: CASSLTGAYEQYF

clone_size: -
v_call: TRBV12-5
d_call: -
cdr3_length: 12
j_call: TRBJ1-2
cdr3_nt: TGTGCTAGTGCCCTTCTGGGCTATGGCTACACCTTC
cdr3_aa: CASALLGYGYTF

clone_size: -
v_call: TRBV10-3
d_call: TRBD1
cdr3_length: 15
j_call: TRBJ2-7
cdr3_nt: TGTGCCATCAGATTACAGGGGGCAAGTCTAAACGAGCAGTACTTC
cdr3_aa: CAIRLQGASLNEQYF

clone_size: -
v_call: TRBV5-4
d_call: -
cdr3_length: 13
j_call: TRBJ1-5
cdr3_nt: TGTGCCAGCAGCATCGGACGGGGACAGCCCCAGCATTTT
cdr3_aa: CASSIGRGQPQHF